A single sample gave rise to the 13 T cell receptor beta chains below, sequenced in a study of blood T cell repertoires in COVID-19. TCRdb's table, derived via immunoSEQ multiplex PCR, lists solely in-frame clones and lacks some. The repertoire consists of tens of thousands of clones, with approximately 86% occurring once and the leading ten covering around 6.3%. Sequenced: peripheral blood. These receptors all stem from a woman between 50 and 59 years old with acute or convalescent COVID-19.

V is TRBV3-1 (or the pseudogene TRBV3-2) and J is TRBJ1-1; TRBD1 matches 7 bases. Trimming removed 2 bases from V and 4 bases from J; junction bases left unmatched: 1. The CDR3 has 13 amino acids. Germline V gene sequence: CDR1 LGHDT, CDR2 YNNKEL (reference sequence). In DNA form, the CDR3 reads TGTGCCAGCAGCCAAACAGGGGTCACTGAAGCTTTCTTT. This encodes CASSQTGVTEAFF.

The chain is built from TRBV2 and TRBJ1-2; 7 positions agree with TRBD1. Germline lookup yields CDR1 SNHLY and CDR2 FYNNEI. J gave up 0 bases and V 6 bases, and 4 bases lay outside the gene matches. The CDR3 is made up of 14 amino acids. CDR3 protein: CASRDGTANYGYTF. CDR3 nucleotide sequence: TGTGCCAGCAGAGATGGGACAGCTAACTATGGCTACACCTTC.

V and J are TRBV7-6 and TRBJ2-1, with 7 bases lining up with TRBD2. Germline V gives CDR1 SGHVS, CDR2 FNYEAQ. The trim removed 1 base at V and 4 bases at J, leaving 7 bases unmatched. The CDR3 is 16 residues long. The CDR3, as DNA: TGTGCCAGCAGCTTAGGATGGGAGGGCCAGTACAATGAGCAGTTCTTC. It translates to CASSLGWEGQYNEQFF.

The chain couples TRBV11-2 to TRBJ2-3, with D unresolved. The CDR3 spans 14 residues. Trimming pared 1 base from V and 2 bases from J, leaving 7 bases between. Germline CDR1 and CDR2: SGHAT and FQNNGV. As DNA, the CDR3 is TGTGCCAGCAGCTTAGTACAAGTCACAGATACGCAGTATTTT. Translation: CASSLVQVTDTQYF.

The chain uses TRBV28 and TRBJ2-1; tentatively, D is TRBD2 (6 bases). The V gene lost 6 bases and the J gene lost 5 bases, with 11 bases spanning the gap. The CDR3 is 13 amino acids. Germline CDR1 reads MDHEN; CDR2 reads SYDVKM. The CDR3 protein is CASRGGGHNEQFF. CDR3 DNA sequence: TGTGCCAGCAGGGGGGGAGGACACAATGAGCAGTTCTTC.

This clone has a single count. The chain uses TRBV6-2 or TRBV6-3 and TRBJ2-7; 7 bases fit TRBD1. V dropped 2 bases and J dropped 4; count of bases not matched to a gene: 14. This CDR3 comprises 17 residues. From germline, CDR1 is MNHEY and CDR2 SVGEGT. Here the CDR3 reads CASSYPIGQVGMYEQYF. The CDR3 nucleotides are TGTGCCAGCAGTTACCCCATCGGACAGGTGGGTATGTACGAGCAGTACTTC.

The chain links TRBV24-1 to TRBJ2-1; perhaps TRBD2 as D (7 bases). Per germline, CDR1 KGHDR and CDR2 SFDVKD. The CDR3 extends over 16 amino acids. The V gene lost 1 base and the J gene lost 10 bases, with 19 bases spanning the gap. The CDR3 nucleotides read TGTGCCACCAGTGATTTCCAAGCAGGGGACTACATGGAGCAGTTCTTC. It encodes CATSDFQAGDYMEQFF.

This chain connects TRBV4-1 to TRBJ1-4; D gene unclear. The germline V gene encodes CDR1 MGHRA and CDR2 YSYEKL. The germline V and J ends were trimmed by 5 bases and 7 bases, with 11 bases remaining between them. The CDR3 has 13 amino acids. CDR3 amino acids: CASSSGPVEKLFF. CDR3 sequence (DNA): TGCGCCAGCAGCTCAGGTCCCGTTGAAAAACTGTTTTTT.

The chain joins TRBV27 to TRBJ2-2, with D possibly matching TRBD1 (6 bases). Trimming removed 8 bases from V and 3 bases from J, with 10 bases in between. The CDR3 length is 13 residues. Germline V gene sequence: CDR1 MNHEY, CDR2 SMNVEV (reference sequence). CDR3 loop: CASLDRYTGELFF. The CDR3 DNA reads TGTGCCAGCTTGGACAGATACACCGGGGAGCTGTTTTTT.

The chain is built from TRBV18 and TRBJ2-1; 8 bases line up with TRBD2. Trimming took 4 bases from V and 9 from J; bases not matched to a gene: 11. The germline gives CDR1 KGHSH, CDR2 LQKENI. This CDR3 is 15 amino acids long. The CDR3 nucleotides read TGTGCCAGCTCACGACAGAGCGGGAGTGGTGGTGAGCAGTTCTTC. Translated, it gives CASSRQSGSGGEQFF.

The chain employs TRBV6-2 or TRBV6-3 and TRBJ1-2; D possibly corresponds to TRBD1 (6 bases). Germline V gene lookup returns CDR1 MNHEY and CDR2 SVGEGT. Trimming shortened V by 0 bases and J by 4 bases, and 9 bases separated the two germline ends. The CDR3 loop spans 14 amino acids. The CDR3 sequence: CASSYSRQAYGYTF. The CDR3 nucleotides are TGTGCCAGCAGTTACTCGCGACAGGCCTATGGCTACACCTTC.

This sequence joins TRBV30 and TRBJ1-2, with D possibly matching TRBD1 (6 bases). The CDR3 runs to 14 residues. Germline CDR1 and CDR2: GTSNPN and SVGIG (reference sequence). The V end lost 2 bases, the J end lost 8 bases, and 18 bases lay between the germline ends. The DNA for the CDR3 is TGTGCCTGGAGTCGTAATGCAGGGGCGCAAGGCTACACCTTC. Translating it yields CAWSRNAGAQGYTF.

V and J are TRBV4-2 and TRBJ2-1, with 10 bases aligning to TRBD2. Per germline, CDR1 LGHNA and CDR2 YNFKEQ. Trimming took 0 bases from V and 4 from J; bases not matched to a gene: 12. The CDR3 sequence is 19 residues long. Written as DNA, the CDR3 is TGTGCCAGCAGCCAAGACACGACCTTAACTAGCGGGAAGTACAATGAGCAGTTCTTC. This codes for CASSQDTTLTSGKYNEQFF.